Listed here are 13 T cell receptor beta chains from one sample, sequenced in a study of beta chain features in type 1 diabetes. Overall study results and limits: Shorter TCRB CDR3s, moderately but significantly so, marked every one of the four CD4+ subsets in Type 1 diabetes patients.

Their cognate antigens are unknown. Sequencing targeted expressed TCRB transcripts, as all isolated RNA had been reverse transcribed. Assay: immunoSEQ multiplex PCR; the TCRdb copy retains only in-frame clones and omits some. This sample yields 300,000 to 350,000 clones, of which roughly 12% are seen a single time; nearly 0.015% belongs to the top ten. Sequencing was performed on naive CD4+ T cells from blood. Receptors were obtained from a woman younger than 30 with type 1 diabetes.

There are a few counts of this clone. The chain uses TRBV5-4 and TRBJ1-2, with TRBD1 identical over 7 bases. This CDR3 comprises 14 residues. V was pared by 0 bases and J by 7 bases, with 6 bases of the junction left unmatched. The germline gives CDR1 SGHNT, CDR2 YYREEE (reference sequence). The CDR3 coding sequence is TGTGCCAGCAGCTTGGCCAGAAGGACAGGTGGCTACACCTTC. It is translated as CASSLARRTGGYTF.

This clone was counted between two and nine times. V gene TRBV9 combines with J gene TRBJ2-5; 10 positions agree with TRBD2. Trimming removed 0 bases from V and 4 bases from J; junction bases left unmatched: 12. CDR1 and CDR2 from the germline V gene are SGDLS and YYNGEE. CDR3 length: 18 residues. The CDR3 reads CASSVAAASGGWRETQYF. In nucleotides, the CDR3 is TGTGCCAGCAGCGTAGCGGCGGCTAGCGGGGGATGGAGAGAGACCCAGTACTTC.

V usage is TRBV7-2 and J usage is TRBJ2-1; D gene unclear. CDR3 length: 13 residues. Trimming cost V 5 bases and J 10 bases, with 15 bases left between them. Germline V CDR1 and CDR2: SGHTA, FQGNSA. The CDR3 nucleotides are TGTGCCAGCAGCGGTTTCGTTGGCTCCGAGCAGTTCTTC. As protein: CASSGFVGSEQFF.

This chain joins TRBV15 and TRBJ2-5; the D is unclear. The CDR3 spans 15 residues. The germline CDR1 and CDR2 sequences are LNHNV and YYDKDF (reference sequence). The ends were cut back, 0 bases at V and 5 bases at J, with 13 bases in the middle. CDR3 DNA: TGTGCCACCAGCAGAGACTCGGGTTTTGTGGAGACCCAGTACTTC. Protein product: CATSRDSGFVETQYF.

The CDR3 sequence is CASSGTSGRTTYNEQFF. The CDR3, as DNA: TGTGCCAGTTCCGGGACTAGCGGGAGGACCACCTACAATGAGCAGTTCTTC. This rearrangement joins TRBV19 to TRBJ2-1; TRBD2 aligns across 15 bases. V was pared by 8 bases and J by 2 bases, with 7 bases of the junction left unmatched. The CDR3 sequence is 17 residues long. Germline assignment: CDR1 LNHDA and CDR2 SQIVND (reference sequence).

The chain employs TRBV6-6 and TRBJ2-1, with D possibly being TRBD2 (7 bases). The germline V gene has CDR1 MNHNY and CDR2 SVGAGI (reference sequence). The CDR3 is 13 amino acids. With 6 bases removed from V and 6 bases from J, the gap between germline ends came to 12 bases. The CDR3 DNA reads TGTGCCAGCAGAATGGGAGGGGGCAATGAGCAGTTCTTC. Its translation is CASRMGGGNEQFF.

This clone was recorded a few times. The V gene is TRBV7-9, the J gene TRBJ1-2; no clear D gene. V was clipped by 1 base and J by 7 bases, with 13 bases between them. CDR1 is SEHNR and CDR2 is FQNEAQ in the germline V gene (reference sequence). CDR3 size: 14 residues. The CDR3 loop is CASSLEYGWAGYTF. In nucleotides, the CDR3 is TGTGCCAGCAGCTTAGAGTACGGCTGGGCTGGCTACACCTTC. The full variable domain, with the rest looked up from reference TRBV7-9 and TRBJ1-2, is DTGVSQNPRHKITKRGQNVTFRCDPISEHNRLYWYRQTLGQGPEFLTYFQNEAQLEKSRLLSDRFSAERPKGSFSTLEIQRTEQGDSAMYLCASSLEYGWAGYTFGSGTRLTVV.

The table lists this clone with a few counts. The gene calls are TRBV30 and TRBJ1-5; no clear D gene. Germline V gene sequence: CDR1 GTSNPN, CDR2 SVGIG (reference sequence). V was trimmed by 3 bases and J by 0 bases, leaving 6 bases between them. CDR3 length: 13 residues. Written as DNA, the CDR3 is TGTGCCTGGAGCCCCAGTAGCAATCAGCCCCAGCATTTT. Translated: CAWSPSSNQPQHF.

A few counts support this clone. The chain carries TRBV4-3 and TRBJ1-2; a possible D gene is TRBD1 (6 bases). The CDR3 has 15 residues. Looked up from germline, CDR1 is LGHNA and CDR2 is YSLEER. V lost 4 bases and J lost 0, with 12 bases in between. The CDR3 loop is CASSPTGTSNYGYTF. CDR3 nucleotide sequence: TGCGCCAGCAGCCCCACAGGGACGTCTAACTATGGCTACACCTTC.

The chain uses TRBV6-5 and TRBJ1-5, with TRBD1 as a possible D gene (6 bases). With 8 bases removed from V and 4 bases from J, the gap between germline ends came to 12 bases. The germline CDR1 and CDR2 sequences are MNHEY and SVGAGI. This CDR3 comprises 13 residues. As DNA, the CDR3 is TGTGCCAGCGGGCACAGGGTAAATCAGCCCCAGCATTTT. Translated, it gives CASGHRVNQPQHF.

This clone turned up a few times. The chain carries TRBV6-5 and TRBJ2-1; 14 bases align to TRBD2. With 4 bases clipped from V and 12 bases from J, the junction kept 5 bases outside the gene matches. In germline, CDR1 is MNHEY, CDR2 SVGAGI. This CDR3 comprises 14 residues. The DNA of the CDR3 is TGTGCCAGCAGTTCCGGGACTAGCGGGAGTTCGCAGTTCTTC. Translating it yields CASSSGTSGSSQFF.

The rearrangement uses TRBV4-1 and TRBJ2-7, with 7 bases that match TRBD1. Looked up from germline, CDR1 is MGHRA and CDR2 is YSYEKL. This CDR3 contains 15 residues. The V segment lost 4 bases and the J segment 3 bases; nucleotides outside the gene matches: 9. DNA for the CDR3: TGCGCCAGCAGCCCCTGGACAGGCACCCTCTACGAGCAGTACTTC. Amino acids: CASSPWTGTLYEQYF.

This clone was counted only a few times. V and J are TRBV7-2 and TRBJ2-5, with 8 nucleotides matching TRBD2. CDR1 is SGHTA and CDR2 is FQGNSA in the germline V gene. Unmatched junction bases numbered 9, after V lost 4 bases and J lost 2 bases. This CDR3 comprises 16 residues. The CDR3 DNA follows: TGTGCCAGCAGCTCCTCCACTAGCGGAATACAAGAGACCCAGTACTTC. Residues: CASSSSTSGIQETQYF.